The 24 T cell receptor beta chains below all came from one sample that was sequenced in a study of Ad26.COV2.S vaccination and SARS-CoV-2 variants. As to treatment: around 19 received Ad26.COV2.S at low or high dose, single or two shots; about five received placebo; per-sample allocation not given. After the first vaccine or placebo injection, samples were drawn on day 63. TCRdb keeps only in-frame clones here, not all; method: immunoSEQ multiplex PCR. In the table there are some 300,000 clones, 85% to 90% of which are singletons. Sequences were derived from peripheral blood, sampled in a trial of Ad26.COV2.S vaccine versus placebo. The receptors stem from a person aged 18-60 years who received the Ad26.COV2.S COVID-19 vaccine or a placebo.

The CDR3: CASSYIAGGAKNIQYF. CDR3 nucleotides: TGTGCCAGCAGCTATATAGCGGGGGGAGCCAAAAACATTCAGTACTTC. The chain links TRBV5-4 to TRBJ2-4; 10 bases align to TRBD2. This CDR3 has 16 amino acids. The V segment lost 3 bases and the J segment 0 bases; nucleotides outside the gene matches: 3. Per the germline V gene, CDR1 is SGHNT and CDR2 is YYREEE (reference sequence).

The rearrangement uses TRBV6-5 and TRBJ1-3; D unresolved. Germline assignment: CDR1 MNHEY and CDR2 SVGAGI. CDR3 length: 15 amino acids. The V gene lost 6 bases and the J gene lost 4 bases, with 16 bases spanning the gap. CDR3 DNA sequence: TGTGCCAGCAGCCGTGAAACGGGGAGGGGAAACACCATATATTTT. It codes for CASSRETGRGNTIYF.

J is TRBJ1-5 and V is TRBV6-6, with D unresolved. The CDR3 is made up of 12 amino acids. The V end was cut by 4 bases, the J end by 5 bases, with 6 bases between. Germline CDR1 is MNHNY and CDR2 is SVGAGI (reference sequence). The CDR3 region is CASSFLDQPQHF. CDR3 bases: TGTGCCAGCAGTTTTCTTGATCAGCCCCAGCATTTT.

The chain couples TRBV7-2 to TRBJ1-2, with TRBD1 matching 7 bases. J lost 11 bases, V lost 5 bases, and 11 bases had no gene match. This CDR3 is built from 13 residues. Germline lookup yields CDR1 SGHTA and CDR2 FQGNSA. As DNA, the CDR3 is TGTGCCAGCAGCGCCTATCGGACAGGAGGATACACCTTC. Protein sequence: CASSAYRTGGYTF.

This chain joins TRBV5-4 and TRBJ1-5; perhaps TRBD1 as D (6 bases). V was cut by 4 bases and J by 3 bases, with 11 bases left in between. This CDR3 spans 14 amino acids. Germline CDR1 is SGHNT and CDR2 is YYREEE (reference sequence). The CDR3 loop reads CASSNTGTNQPQHF. Written as DNA, the CDR3 is TGTGCCAGCAGCAACACAGGGACCAATCAGCCCCAGCATTTT.

The V call is TRBV2, the J call TRBJ1-4; D unclear. Germline values: CDR1 SNHLY, CDR2 FYNNEI. The V and J ends lost 5 bases and 6 bases respectively, with 10 bases between them. CDR3 length equals 13 residues. The CDR3 region is CASSSGTYEKLFF. CDR3 bases: TGTGCCAGCAGTTCGGGCACCTATGAAAAACTGTTTTTT.

J is TRBJ1-1 and V is TRBV12-3 or TRBV12-4; a possible D gene is TRBD1 (6 bases). Between the trimmed V and J ends, which lost 3 bases and 6 bases, there was a span of 11 bases. This CDR3 has 13 amino acids. The CDR3 nucleotides are TGTGCCAGCAGTTTGGGGGGGGGCCCTGAAGCTTTCTTT. Translating gives CASSLGGGPEAFF.

This chain joins TRBV5-1 and TRBJ1-1; 8 nucleotides line up with TRBD1. CDR1 is SGHRS and CDR2 is YFSETQ in the germline V gene. V was pared by 4 bases and J by 7 bases, with 18 bases of the junction left unmatched. The CDR3 is 17 amino acids. In DNA, the CDR3 is TGCGCCAGCAGCCTTGGGTGGGGGGACAGGATCCGGAATGAAGCTTTCTTT. This codes for CASSLGWGDRIRNEAFF. Filled out from reference TRBV5-1 and TRBJ1-1, the complete variable domain reads KAGVTQTPRYLIKTRGQQVTLSCSPISGHRSVSWYQQTPGQGLQFLFEYFSETQRNKGNFPGRFSGRQFSNSRSEMNVSTLELGDSALYLCASSLGWGDRIRNEAFFGQGTRLTVV.

This clone was seen just once. DNA of the CDR3: TGTGCCAGCAGCTTAGGTTCAGGGACAGGGTATAGGCAGCAGTACTTC. Protein sequence: CASSLGSGTGYRQQYF. This chain connects TRBV7-2 to TRBJ2-7, with 9 bases matching TRBD1. This CDR3 contains 16 residues. Germline V gene data show CDR1 as SGHTA and CDR2 as FQGNSA. With 1 base clipped from V and 8 bases from J, the junction kept 12 bases outside the gene matches.

The rearrangement links TRBV7-2 to TRBJ1-1; D is perhaps TRBD1 (6 bases). The CDR3 extends over 15 amino acids. CDR1 is SGHTA and CDR2 is FQGNSA in the germline V gene. With 5 bases removed from V and 2 bases from J, the gap between germline ends came to 15 bases. The CDR3, as DNA: TGTGCCAGCAGCCTCCGGGACACCTTAAACACTGAAGCTTTCTTT. The encoded protein is CASSLRDTLNTEAFF.

V is TRBV10-2 and J is TRBJ1-4; D remains unclear. Trimming stripped 6 bases from V and 3 bases from J, with 14 bases between. Looked up from germline, CDR1 is WSHSY and CDR2 is SAAADI. This CDR3 comprises 15 residues. The CDR3 bases are TGCGCCAGCAGGAGAGGAGATTCAGCTAATGAAAAACTGTTTTTT. Its translation: CASRRGDSANEKLFF.

Turning to this clone: This may come from a read error, since a much larger clone is one base off. The chain uses TRBV7-2 and TRBJ1-2; D uncertain. The CDR3 has 13 residues. V was pared by 2 bases and J by 9 bases, with 13 bases between. Germline V gene lookup returns CDR1 SGHTA and CDR2 FQGNSA. CDR3 amino acids: CASSLTVSYSYTF. Written as DNA, the CDR3 is TGTGCCAGCAGCTTAACGGTGTCATATAGCTACACCTTC.

Remarks on this clone: Other nucleotide sequences from this sample produce the same CDR3. The V and J genes are TRBV6-5 and TRBJ1-1; 7 bases align to TRBD1. Germline V lookup: CDR1 MNHEY, CDR2 SVGAGI. V trimming: 0 bases; J trimming: 1 base; junction bases outside the gene matches: 2. This CDR3 contains 15 residues. The CDR3 DNA is TGTGCCAGCAGTTACTCGGGGACAGCGAACACTGAAGCTTTCTTT. Translated: CASSYSGTANTEAFF.

V usage is TRBV9 and J usage is TRBJ2-2; 9 nucleotides agree with TRBD2. Germline CDR1 and CDR2: SGDLS and YYNGEE. The junction had 7 bases not matched to a gene; V was cut back by 0 bases and J by 4 bases. The CDR3 covers 17 residues. CDR3 nucleotide sequence: TGTGCCAGCAGCGTAGGGTCTGGCGGGGGGGCCACCGGGGAGCTGTTTTTT. Translating it yields CASSVGSGGGATGELFF.

This clone was detected once. The V and J genes are TRBV11-2 and TRBJ2-7, with 10 bases that match TRBD2. This CDR3 has 18 amino acids. After removal of 3 bases from V and 2 bases from J, the junction contained 13 bases not matched to a gene. Per the germline V gene, CDR1 is SGHAT and CDR2 is FQNNGV. The CDR3 sequence is CASSLGNSGGPSTYEQYF. DNA for the CDR3: TGTGCCAGCAGCTTGGGAAATAGCGGGGGGCCTTCTACCTACGAGCAGTACTTC.

The chain carries TRBV4-1 and TRBJ1-6; D is undetermined. V lost 0 bases and J 10 bases, leaving 4 bases between the germline ends. Germline-derived CDR1 and CDR2 are MGHRA and YSYEKL. The length of the CDR3 is 12 residues. Here the CDR3 reads CASSQDRSPLHF. In DNA, the CDR3 is TGCGCCAGCAGCCAAGATAGATCACCCCTCCACTTT.

The chain joins TRBV24-1 to TRBJ2-1; 7 bases are a match to TRBD1. Germline V lookup: CDR1 KGHDR, CDR2 SFDVKD. The V segment lost 4 bases and the J segment 9 bases; nucleotides outside the gene matches: 11. This CDR3 is built from 15 residues. The DNA for the CDR3 is TGTGCCACCAGTGACCCACGGACAGGCGGAGGTGAGCAGTTCTTC. This gives the protein CATSDPRTGGGEQFF.

V is TRBV29-1 and J is TRBJ1-1; weak D call: TRBD1 (6 bases). The germline CDR1 and CDR2 sequences are SQVTM and ANQGSEA. The CDR3 totals 13 residues. Deletions cut 7 bases from V and 0 bases from J, with 12 bases between. The CDR3 DNA sequence: TGCAGCGAAAATGGACAGCTGAACACTGAAGCTTTCTTT. Translation gives CSENGQLNTEAFF.

The CDR3 spells CATRQGPGNTIYF. In nucleotides, the CDR3 is TGTGCCACCCGTCAGGGGCCCGGAAACACCATATATTTT. J is TRBJ1-3 and V is TRBV15; D is possibly TRBD1 (6 bases). The CDR3 sequence is 13 residues long. The V gene's germline CDR1 is LNHNV and CDR2 YYDKDF (reference sequence). V was cut by 8 bases and J by 4 bases, with 12 bases left in between. The entire variable domain, with the rest obtained from reference TRBV15 and TRBJ1-3, is as follows: DAMVIQNPRYQVTQFGKPVTLSCSQTLNHNVMYWYQQKSSQAPKLLFHYYDKDFNNEADTPDNFQSRRPNTSFCFLDIRSPGLGDTAMYLCATRQGPGNTIYFGEGSWLTVV.

The chain is built from TRBV2 and TRBJ2-3; 8 positions match TRBD2. Germline trimming cut 2 bases from V and 2 bases from J; bases unmatched to any gene: 6. CDR3 size: 16 residues. The germline V gene has CDR1 SNHLY and CDR2 FYNNEI. In DNA, the CDR3 is TGTGCCAGCAGTGAACACGAGCGGGGGTTCACAGATACGCAGTATTTT. It specifies CASSEHERGFTDTQYF.

The V call is TRBV5-4, the J call TRBJ1-4; tentatively, D is TRBD1 (5 bases). The CDR3 consists of 15 residues. The germline V gene encodes CDR1 SGHNT and CDR2 YYREEE (reference sequence). Trimming took off 0 bases at V and 2 bases at J, with 8 bases between the two ends. CDR3 region: CASSLDRSTNEKLFF. Written as DNA, the CDR3 is TGTGCCAGCAGCTTGGACAGGAGCACTAATGAAAAACTGTTTTTT.

The chain is built from TRBV6-6 and TRBJ2-3; D gene unclear. Looked up from germline, CDR1 is MNHNY and CDR2 is SVGAGI (reference sequence). This CDR3 contains 15 residues. The ends were cut back, 2 bases at V and 1 base at J, with 10 bases in the middle. For the CDR3, the DNA is TGTGCCAGCAGTTACCTCGGGCAGGGCACAGATACGCAGTATTTT. This sequence encodes CASSYLGQGTDTQYF.

CDR3 DNA sequence: TGTGCCAGCAGCTTAATCTCGCCGGAGTATTCACCCCTCCACTTT. This encodes CASSLISPEYSPLHF. The chain employs TRBV7-2 and TRBJ1-6; no firm D call. V lost 2 bases, J lost 8 bases, and 13 bases lay in between. The CDR3 contains 15 residues. Germline assignment: CDR1 SGHTA and CDR2 FQGNSA.

About this clone: The germline gene is not matched at one end of the junction; a read error may be the cause. The rearrangement uses TRBV7-7 and TRBJ2-2, with TRBD2 matching over 12 bases. Germline lookup yields CDR1 SSHAT and CDR2 FNYEAQ (reference sequence). The CDR3 sequence is 15 residues long. The CDR3 DNA reads TGTGCTAGCAGCCTAGCGGGGGGGCGCACCGGGGAGCTGTTTTTT. Translation: CASSLAGGRTGELFF.